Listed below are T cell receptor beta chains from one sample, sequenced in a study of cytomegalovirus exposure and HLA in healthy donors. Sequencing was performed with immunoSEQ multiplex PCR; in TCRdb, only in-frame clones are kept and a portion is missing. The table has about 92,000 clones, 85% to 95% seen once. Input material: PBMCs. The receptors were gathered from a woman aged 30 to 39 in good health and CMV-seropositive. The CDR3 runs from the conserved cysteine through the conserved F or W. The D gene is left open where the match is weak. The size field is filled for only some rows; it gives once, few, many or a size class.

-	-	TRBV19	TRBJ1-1	CASIARVNTEAFF	TGTGCCAGTATTGCCAGGGTGAACACTGAAGCTTTCTTT
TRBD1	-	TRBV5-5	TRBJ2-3	CASSTRTGGIDTQYF	TGTGCCAGCAGCACCCGGACAGGGGGTATAGATACGCAGTATTTT
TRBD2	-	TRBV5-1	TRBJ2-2	CASSFTSGRFTGELFF	TGCGCCAGCAGCTTCACTAGCGGGAGATTCACCGGGGAGCTGTTTTTT
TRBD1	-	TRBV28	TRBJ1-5	CASSLTGSGQPQHF	TGTGCCAGCAGTTTGACAGGGTCTGGTCAGCCCCAGCATTTT
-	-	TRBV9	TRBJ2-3	CASSPQYGTDTQYF	TGTGCCAGCAGCCCGCAGTACGGCACAGATACGCAGTATTTT
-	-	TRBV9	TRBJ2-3	CASSVAPGLGTDTQYF	TGTGCCAGCAGCGTAGCCCCGGGATTGGGCACAGATACGCAGTATTTT
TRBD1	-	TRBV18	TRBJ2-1	CASSRDRNNEQFF	TGTGCCAGCTCACGGGACAGAAACAATGAGCAGTTCTTC
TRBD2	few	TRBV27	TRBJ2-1	CASSSRRTSGYEAPNEQFF	TGTGCCAGCAGTTCTAGGAGGACTAGCGGATATGAGGCTCCCAATGAGCAGTTCTTC
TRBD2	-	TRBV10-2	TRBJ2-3	CASSKTSAASTDTQYF	TGCGCCAGCAGTAAAACTAGCGCAGCTAGCACAGATACGCAGTATTTT
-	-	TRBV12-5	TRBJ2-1	CASGLSGQGDYNEQFF	TGTGCTAGTGGTTTGTCCGGCCAGGGCGACTACAATGAGCAGTTCTTC
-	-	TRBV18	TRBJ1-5	CASSQERDQPQHF	TGTGCCAGCTCACAGGAGAGGGATCAGCCCCAGCATTTT
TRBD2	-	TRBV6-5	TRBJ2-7	CASSYSLAGDTYEQYF	TGTGCCAGCAGTTACTCTCTAGCGGGAGACACCTACGAGCAGTACTTC
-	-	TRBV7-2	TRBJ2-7	CASSLTGYEQYF	TGTGCCAGCAGCTTGACGGGCTACGAGCAGTACTTC
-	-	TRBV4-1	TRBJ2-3	CASSLLLTNTDTQYF	TGCGCCAGCAGCCTACTCCTGACAAACACAGATACGCAGTATTTT
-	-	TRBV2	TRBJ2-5	CASTQGNGVVETQYF	TGTGCCAGCACACAGGGAAACGGGGTTGTAGAGACCCAGTACTTC
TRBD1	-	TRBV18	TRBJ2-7	CASSPPIPGTGLPEQYF	TGTGCCAGCTCACCACCTATCCCCGGGACAGGGTTACCCGAGCAGTACTTC
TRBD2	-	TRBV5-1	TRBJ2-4	CASSLVGSAGDIQYF	TGCGCCAGCAGCTTGGTTGGCAGCGCGGGGGACATTCAGTACTTC
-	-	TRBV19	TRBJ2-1	CASSIDGTAGTNSYNEQFF	TGTGCCAGTAGTATAGATGGAACGGCGGGAACAAACTCCTACAATGAGCAGTTCTTC
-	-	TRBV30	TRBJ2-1	CAWSPGTFDYNEQFF	TGTGCCTGGAGCCCCGGGACATTCGATTACAATGAGCAGTTCTTC
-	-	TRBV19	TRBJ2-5	CASSSVGGPQETQYF	TGTGCCAGTAGTTCGGTGGGAGGTCCCCAAGAGACCCAGTACTTC
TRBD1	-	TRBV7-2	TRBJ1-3	CASSLRGTGRNTIYF	TGTGCCAGCAGCTTAAGGGGGACAGGTAGAAACACCATATATTTT
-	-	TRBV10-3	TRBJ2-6	CAISIAGTDSGANVLTF	TGTGCCATCTCCATCGCAGGTACGGACTCTGGGGCCAACGTCCTGACTTTC
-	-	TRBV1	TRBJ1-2	CTSSQVSGTGQGPTKVNGYTF	TGCACCAGCAGCCAAGTTTCGGGAACCGGACAGGGACCGACCAAGGTAAATGGCTACACCTTC
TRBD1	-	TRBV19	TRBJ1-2	CASNPRDRGHYGYTF	TGTGCCAGTAACCCCCGGGACAGGGGGCACTATGGCTACACCTTC
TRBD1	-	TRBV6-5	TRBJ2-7	CASTRTGTYEQYF	TGTGCCAGCACCAGGACAGGGACCTACGAGCAGTACTTC
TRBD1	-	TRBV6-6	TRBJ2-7	CASSYRTGGIYEQYF	TGTGCCAGCAGTTATCGGACAGGGGGCATATACGAGCAGTACTTC
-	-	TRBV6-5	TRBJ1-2	CASSYKGWSGYTF	TGTGCCAGCAGTTACAAGGGGTGGAGTGGCTACACCTTC
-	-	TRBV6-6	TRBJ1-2	CASSQRENYGYTF	TGCGCCAGCAGCCAACGGGAGAACTATGGCTACACCTTC
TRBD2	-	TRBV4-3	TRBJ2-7	CASSQVQRGSYEQYF	TGCGCCAGCAGCCAAGTGCAGCGGGGTTCCTACGAGCAGTACTTC
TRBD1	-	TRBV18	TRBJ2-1	CASSPWIQGADGYNEQFF	TGTGCCAGCTCACCCTGGATCCAGGGGGCGGACGGCTACAATGAGCAGTTCTTC
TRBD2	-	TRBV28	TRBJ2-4	CASSPTSGLAKNIQYF	TGTGCCAGCAGCCCGACTAGCGGACTAGCCAAAAACATTCAGTACTTC
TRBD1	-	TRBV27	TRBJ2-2	CASMGQGATGELFF	TGTGCCAGCATGGGACAGGGGGCGACCGGGGAGCTGTTTTTT
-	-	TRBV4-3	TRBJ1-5	CASSPGVLYQPQHF	TGCGCCAGCAGCCCAGGGGTCCTATATCAGCCCCAGCATTTT
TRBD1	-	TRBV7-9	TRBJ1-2	CASRGQGDGYTF	TGTGCCAGCAGGGGACAGGGGGACGGCTACACCTTC
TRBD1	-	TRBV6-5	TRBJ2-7	CASSSPGQGYEQYF	TGTGCCAGCAGTTCCCCGGGACAGGGTTACGAGCAGTACTTC
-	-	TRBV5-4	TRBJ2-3	CASSLDRGTDTQYF	TGTGCCAGCAGCTTGGACAGGGGCACAGATACGCAGTATTTT
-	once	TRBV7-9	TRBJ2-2	CASSQTGGSNTGELFF	TGTGCCAGCAGCCAGACCGGAGGAAGTAACACCGGGGAGCTGTTTTTT
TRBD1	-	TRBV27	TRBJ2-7	CASSTPDRGPTYEQYF	TGTGCCAGCAGTACACCAGACAGGGGACCCACCTACGAGCAGTACTTC
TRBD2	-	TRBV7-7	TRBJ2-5	CASSRGRGNQETQYF	TGTGCCAGCAGCCGGGGGAGGGGAAACCAAGAGACCCAGTACTTC
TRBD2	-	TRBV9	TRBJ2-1	CASSVGTSGQDEQFF	TGTGCCAGCAGCGTAGGGACTAGCGGGCAAGATGAGCAGTTCTTC
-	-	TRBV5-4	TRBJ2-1	CASSLDSSRLNEQFF	TGTGCCAGCAGCTTAGATAGTTCCCGCCTCAATGAGCAGTTCTTC
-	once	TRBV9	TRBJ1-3	CASSVGSGNSGNTIYF	TGTGCCAGCAGCGTAGGATCAGGCAACTCTGGAAACACCATATATTTT
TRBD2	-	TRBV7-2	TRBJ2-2	CASSPLAGSFRGELFF	TGTGCCAGCAGCCCATTAGCGGGATCGTTCCGCGGGGAGCTGTTTTTT
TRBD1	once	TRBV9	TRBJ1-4	CASSVGTGGSEKLFF	TGTGCCAGCAGCGTAGGTACAGGGGGGAGTGAAAAACTGTTTTTT
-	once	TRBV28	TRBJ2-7	CASSFFMGVSGPTSYEQYF	TGTGCCAGCAGTTTTTTTATGGGTGTATCAGGGCCCACCTCCTACGAGCAGTACTTC
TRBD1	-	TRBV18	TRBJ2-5	CASSPPGTEETQYF	TGTGCCAGCTCACCACCGGGGACAGAAGAGACCCAGTACTTC
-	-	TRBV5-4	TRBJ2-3	CASSLELTTDTQYF	TGTGCCAGCAGCTTGGAGCTAACCACAGATACGCAGTATTTT
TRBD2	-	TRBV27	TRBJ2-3	CASRGLASTDTQYF	TGTGCCAGCAGAGGACTAGCGAGCACAGATACGCAGTATTTT
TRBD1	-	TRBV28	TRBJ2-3	CASSSGTGMNTQYF	TGTGCCAGCAGTTCCGGGACAGGTATGAATACGCAGTATTTT